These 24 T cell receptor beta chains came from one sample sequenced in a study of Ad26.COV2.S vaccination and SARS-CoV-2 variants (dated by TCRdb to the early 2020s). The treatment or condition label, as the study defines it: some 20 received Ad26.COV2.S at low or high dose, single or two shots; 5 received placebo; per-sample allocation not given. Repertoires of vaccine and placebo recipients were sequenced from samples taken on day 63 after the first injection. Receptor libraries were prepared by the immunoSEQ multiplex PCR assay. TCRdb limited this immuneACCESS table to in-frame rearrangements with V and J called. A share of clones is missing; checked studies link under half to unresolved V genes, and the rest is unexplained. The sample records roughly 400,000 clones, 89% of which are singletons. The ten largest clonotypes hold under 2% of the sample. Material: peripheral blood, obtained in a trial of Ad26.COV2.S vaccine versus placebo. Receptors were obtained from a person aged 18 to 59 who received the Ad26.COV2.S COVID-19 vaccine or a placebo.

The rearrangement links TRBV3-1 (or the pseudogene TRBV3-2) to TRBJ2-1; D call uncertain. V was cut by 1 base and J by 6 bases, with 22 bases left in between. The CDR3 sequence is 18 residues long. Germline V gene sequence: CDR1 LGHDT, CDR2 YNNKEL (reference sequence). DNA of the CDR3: TGTGCCAGCAGCCAAGCGAGTTGGCGGCCCTCCTACTCCAATGAGCAGTTCTTC. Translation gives CASSQASWRPSYSNEQFF.

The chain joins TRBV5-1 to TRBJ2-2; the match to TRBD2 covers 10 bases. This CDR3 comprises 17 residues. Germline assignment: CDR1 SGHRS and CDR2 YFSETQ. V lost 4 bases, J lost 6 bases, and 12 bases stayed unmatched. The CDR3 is CASSPGSGRRGAGELFF. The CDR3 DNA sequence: TGCGCCAGCAGCCCCGGTAGCGGGAGGAGAGGTGCCGGGGAGCTGTTTTTT.

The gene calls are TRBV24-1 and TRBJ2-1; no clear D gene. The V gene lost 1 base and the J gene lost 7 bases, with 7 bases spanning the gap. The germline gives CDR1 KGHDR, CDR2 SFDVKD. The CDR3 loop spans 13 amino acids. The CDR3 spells CATSDFLGNEQFF. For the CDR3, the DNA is TGTGCCACCAGTGATTTCCTGGGTAATGAGCAGTTCTTC.

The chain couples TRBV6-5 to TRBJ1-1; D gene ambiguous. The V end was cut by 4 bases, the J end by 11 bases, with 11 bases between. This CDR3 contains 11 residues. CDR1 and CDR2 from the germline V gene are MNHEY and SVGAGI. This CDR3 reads CASSSALGAFF. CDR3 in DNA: TGTGCCAGCAGTTCGGCCCTGGGTGCTTTCTTT.

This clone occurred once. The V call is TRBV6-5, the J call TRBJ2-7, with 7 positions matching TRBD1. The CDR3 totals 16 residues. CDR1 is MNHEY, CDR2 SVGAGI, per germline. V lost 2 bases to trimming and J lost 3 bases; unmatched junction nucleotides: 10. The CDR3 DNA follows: TGTGCCAGCAGTTACACTACAAGACAGGGTTTCTACGAGCAGTACTTC. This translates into CASSYTTRQGFYEQYF.

The DNA for the CDR3 is TGTGCCTGGGGCCTGAGCCCCCTGGGTCAGCCCCAGCATTTT. Its translation is CAWGLSPLGQPQHF. The chain joins TRBV30 to TRBJ1-5; D not certain. The germline V and J ends were trimmed by 5 bases and 6 bases, with 17 bases remaining between them. The CDR3 is made up of 14 amino acids. CDR1 is GTSNPN and CDR2 is SVGIG in the germline V gene (reference sequence).

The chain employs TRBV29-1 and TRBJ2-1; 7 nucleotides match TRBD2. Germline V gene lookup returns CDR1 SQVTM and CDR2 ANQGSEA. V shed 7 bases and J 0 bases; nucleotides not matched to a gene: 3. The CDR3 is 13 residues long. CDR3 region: CSGGGDSYNEQFF. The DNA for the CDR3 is TGCAGCGGTGGGGGGGACTCCTACAATGAGCAGTTCTTC.

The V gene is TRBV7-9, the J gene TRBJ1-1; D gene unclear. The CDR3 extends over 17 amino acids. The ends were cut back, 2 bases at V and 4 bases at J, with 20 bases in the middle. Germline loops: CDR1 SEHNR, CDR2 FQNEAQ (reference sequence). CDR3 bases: TGTGCCAGCAGCTTAAGGGTTTCGGGGAGGAGGCTCACTGAAGCTTTCTTT. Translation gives CASSLRVSGRRLTEAFF.

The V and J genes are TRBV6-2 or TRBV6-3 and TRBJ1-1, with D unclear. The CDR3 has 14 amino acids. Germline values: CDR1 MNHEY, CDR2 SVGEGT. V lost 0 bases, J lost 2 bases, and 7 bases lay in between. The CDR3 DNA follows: TGTGCCAGCAGTTACTCCCCAGTCAACACTGAAGCTTTCTTT. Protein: CASSYSPVNTEAFF.

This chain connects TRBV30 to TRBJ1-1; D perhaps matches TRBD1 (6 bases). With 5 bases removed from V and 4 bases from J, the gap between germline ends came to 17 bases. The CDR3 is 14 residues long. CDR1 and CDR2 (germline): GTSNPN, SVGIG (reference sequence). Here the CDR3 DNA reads TGTGCCTGGGGGGGGCAGGGTGCGGGCACTGAAGCTTTCTTT. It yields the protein CAWGGQGAGTEAFF.

The CDR3, as DNA: TGTGCCAGTAGTGTTTACCTGACCGAACAGCCCCAGCATTTT. Residues: CASSVYLTEQPQHF. The chain has TRBV19 and TRBJ1-5, with no clear D. Germline lookup yields CDR1 LNHDA and CDR2 SQIVND (reference sequence). This CDR3 is 14 amino acids long. V lost 5 bases, J lost 7 bases, and 15 bases lay in between.

The CDR3 nucleotides read TGTGCCAGCAGCCAAGATCAAAAGGGCGATACGCAGTATTTT. Translating it yields CASSQDQKGDTQYF. The rearrangement joins TRBV4-2 to TRBJ2-3, with D uncertain. Germline V gene data show CDR1 as LGHNA and CDR2 as YNFKEQ. The CDR3 length is 14 residues. The germline V and J ends were trimmed by 0 bases and 6 bases, with 10 bases remaining between them.

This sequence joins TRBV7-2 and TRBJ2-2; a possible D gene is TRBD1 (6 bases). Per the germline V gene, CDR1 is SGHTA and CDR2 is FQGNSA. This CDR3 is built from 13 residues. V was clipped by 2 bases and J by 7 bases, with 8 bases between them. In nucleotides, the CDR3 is TGTGCCAGCAGCTTATACAGGGACGGGGAGCTGTTTTTT. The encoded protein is CASSLYRDGELFF.

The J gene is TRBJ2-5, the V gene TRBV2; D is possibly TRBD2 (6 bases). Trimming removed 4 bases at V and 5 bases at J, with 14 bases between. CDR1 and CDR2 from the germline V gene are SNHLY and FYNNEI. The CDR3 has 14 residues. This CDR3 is CASSVVGGPETQYF. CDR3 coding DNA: TGTGCCAGCAGTGTAGTCGGGGGTCCGGAGACCCAGTACTTC.

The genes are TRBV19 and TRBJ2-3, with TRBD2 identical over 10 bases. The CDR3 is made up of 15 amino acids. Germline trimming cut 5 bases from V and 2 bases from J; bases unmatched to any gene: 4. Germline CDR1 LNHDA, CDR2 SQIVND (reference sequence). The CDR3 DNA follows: TGTGCCAGTAGTGATCTAGCGGGAGACACAGATACGCAGTATTTT. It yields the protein CASSDLAGDTDTQYF.

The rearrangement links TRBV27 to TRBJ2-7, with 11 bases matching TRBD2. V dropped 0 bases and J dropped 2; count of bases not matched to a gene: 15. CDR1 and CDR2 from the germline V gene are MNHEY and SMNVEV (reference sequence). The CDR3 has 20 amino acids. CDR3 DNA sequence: TGTGCCAGCAGTTTATCGACCCCCCTTACTAGCGGGGGACGTGCCTACGAGCAGTACTTC. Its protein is CASSLSTPLTSGGRAYEQYF.

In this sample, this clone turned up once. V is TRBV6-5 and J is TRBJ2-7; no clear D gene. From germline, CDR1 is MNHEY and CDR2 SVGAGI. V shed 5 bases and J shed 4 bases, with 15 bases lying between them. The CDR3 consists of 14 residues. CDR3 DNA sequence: TGTGCCAGCAGTCCCCCCGGGCGCCCGTACGAGCAGTACTTC. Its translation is CASSPPGRPYEQYF.

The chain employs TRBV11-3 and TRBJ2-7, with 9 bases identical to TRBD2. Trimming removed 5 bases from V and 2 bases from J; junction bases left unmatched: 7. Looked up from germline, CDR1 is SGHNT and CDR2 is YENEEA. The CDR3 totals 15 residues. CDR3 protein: CASSATSGTPYEQYF. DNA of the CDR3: TGTGCCAGCAGCGCGACTAGCGGAACCCCCTACGAGCAGTACTTC.

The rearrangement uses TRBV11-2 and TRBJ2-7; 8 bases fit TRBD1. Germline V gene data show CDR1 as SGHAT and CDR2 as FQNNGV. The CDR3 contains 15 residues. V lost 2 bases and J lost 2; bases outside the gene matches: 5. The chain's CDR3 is CASSLSTRGPYEQYF. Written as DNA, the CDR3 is TGTGCCAGCAGCTTATCCACCAGGGGGCCCTACGAGCAGTACTTC.

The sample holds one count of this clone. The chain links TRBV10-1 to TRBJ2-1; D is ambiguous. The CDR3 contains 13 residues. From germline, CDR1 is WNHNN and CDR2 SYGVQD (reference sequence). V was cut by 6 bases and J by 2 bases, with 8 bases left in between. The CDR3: CASSPTAYNEQFF. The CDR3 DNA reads TGCGCCAGCAGCCCCACGGCCTACAATGAGCAGTTCTTC.

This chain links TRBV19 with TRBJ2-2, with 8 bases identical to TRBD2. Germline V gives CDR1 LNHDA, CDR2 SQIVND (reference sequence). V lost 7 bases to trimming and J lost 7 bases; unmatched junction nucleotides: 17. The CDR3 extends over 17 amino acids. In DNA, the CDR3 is TGTGCCAGTACCGTAACCGGGACTAGTCTAAGGGGCGGGGAGCTGTTTTTT. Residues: CASTVTGTSLRGGELFF.

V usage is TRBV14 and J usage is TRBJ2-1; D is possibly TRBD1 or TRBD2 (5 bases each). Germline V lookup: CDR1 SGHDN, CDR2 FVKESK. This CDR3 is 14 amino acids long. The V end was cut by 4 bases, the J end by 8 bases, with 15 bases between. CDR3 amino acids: CASSLRDGYDEQFF. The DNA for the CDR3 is TGTGCCAGCAGCCTCAGGGACGGTTACGATGAGCAGTTCTTC.

CDR3 coding DNA: TGTGCCAGCAGCTTAGAGAAATTCTATGGCTACACCTTC. Its protein product is CASSLEKFYGYTF. This chain connects TRBV7-2 to TRBJ1-2; D is ambiguous. Germline V lookup: CDR1 SGHTA, CDR2 FQGNSA. This CDR3 is built from 13 residues. Trimming shortened V by 1 base and J by 4 bases, and 7 bases separated the two germline ends.

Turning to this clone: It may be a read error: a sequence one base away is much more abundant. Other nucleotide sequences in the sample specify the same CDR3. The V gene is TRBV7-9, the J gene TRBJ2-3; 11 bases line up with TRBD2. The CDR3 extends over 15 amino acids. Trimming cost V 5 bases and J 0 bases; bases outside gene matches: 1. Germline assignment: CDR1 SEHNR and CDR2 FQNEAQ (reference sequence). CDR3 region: CASSRTSGSTDTQYF. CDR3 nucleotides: TGTGCCAGCAGCCGGACTAGCGGGAGCACAGATACGCAGTATTTT.